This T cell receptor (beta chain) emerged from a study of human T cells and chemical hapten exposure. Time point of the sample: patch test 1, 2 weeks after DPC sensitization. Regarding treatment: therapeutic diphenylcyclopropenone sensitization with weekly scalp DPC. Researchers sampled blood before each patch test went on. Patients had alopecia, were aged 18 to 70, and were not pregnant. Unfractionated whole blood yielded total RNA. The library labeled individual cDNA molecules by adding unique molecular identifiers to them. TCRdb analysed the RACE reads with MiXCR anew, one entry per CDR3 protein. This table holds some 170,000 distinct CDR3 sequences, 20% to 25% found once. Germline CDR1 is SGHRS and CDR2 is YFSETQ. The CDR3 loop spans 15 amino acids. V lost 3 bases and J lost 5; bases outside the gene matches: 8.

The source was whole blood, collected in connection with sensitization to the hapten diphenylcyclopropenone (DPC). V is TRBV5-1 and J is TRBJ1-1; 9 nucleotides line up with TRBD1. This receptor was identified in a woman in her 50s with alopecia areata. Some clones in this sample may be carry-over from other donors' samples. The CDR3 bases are TGCGCCAGCAGCTCCAAAACAGGGGGCAGGACTGAAGCTTTCTTT. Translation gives CASSSKTGGRTEAFF.